This TCR beta chain appears in the sequencing data of a study of Graves' ophthalmopathy and Graves' hyperthyroidism. The diagnostic workup employed clinical symptoms, serum thyroxine, TRAb, thyroid ultrasound and orbital computed tomography. Notes on the study in general: The study's model predicted ophthalmopathy progression at about 68% sensitivity and 72.22% specificity.

This clonotype occurred a few times. Its antigen is as yet unknown. The final CDR3 position lacks the conserved phenylalanine or tryptophan, pointing to a likely read error. The limits of the CDR3 on the DNA are not certain, so only TCRdb's listed CDR3 is given. RNA transcripts were the source from which TCR beta CDR3 regions were amplified. HTBI primers primed a first-round RT-PCR, and a second-round multiplex PCR followed. TCRdb re-derived calls from the multiplex PCR reads in MiXCR, one entry per CDR3 protein. The sample records over 40,000 distinct CDR3 sequences, around 45% being singletons. Germline V gene lookup returns CDR1 SGHRS and CDR2 YFSETQ. With termini counted, the CDR3 has 8 amino acids.

The receptor comes from an adult man with Graves' ophthalmopathy. The J gene is TRBJ2-1, the V gene TRBV5-1; TRBD2 is the table's D call and was not checked against the DNA. Sequencing was performed on peripheral blood. The CDR3 spells CASSPLAG.